This T cell receptor beta chain comes out of a study of blood T cells in healthy people across ages (dated by TCRdb to between 2014 and 2017). At the level of the whole study: In model experiments, template switching captured about one uniquely barcoded TCR beta cDNA molecule for every two T cells. To track age-related changes in TCR beta repertoire diversity, the study relied on deep sequencing normalized with unique cDNA molecular identifiers. The study analyzed two additional independent replicas of 1 million unique cDNA reads from the same blood draw for two donors, one aged 18 to 29 and one aged 80 or older. The donors were split into four age groups: young (average 16 years), middle-aged (around 40), aged (over 55) and long-lived (under 90). To avoid experimental bias, donors of different ages were spread randomly across the sequencing lanes. On the study overall, not on this receptor specifically: A strong correlation was found between observed TCR beta diversity and the percentage of naive T cells measured by flow cytometry. Compared with the aged group, the long-lived group had more naive CD4+ T cells, fewer expanded clones and increased TCR diversity, suggesting age selection. As age increased, observed TCR beta diversity per million T cells dropped in a roughly linear way, and a significant reduction was already evident by age about 40. Donor CMV infection status was unknown, potentially confounding age-related changes in expanded clonotypes. Estimates of total diversity from one million sequenced T cells were regarded as lower bounds and underestimates. Because profiling used bulk unsorted PBMCs, naive and antigen-experienced compartments could not be compared conclusively.

In the germline V gene (reference sequence), CDR1 corresponds to LNHDA and CDR2 to SQIVND. From V the trimming removes 7 bases and from J it removes 8 bases, while the gene matches leave 19 bases of the junction unaccounted for. Inclusive of the bounding cysteine and phenylalanine, the CDR3 is 17 residues long. Here the CDR3 DNA is all that survives: 51 bases in frame from base 1. Worth noting for this clonotype: Which antigen it targets is not known. There are no base qualities to consult, and no much larger clone falls within one base.

Libraries were built with 5' RACE. The sequencing machine was an Illumina HiSeq 2500. A second PCR of roughly 7 to 11 cycles was performed with a sample-barcoded 5' primer and a J-beta primer mix. Each TCR beta cDNA molecule received a unique molecular identifier from a template-switch 5' adaptor carrying 12 random nucleotides. At least 3 million CDR3-containing paired-end reads were obtained from each sample. First-strand cDNA was synthesized from all RNA with the Mint cDNA synthesis kit, primed by a TRBC-specific oligonucleotide. After uracil-DNA glycosylase treatment, a first 18-cycle PCR used universal primers M1SS and BC2_uni_R on all cDNA. The authors processed their data as follows. For normalization, 1 million high-quality reads were randomly selected from each sample, with every read carrying a distinct molecular identifier. Instead of being binned into consensus sequences, reads that shared molecular identifiers were thrown out. MiTCR, with a Q25 quality threshold and the strictest error-elimination algorithm, was used for CDR3 identification, clonotype clustering and error correction. Lower-bound total TCR beta diversity was estimated with a nonparametric unseen species model using Euler transformation. TCRdb applied fastp at Q25 and MiXCR to the public reads, then kept only in-frame beta chains. One record per CDR3 amino acid sequence lists the most common genes and DNA. TCRdb's processing, not the authors', yielded these V and J calls. For this sample there are more than 800,000 distinct CDR3 sequences; about 30% appear just once. Around a sixth of the sample rests with the top ten.

The 39 donors, aged roughly 6 to 90 years, were systemically healthy Caucasian individuals from Russia. Ten milliliters of peripheral blood were drawn from each donor into EDTA-treated Vacutainer tubes. Ficoll-Paque density-gradient centrifugation was used to isolate PBMCs, with at least 6 million per sample. Trizol reagent was used to extract total RNA from PBMCs, with at least 5.5 micrograms per sample. For every donor, an aliquot of PBMCs went through flow cytometry to measure the percentages of naive CD45RAhigh/CD27high T cells. Input material: blood. The receptor chain draws on TRBV19 and TRBJ1-4, with 7 central nucleotides matching TRBD1. This TCR derives from a woman aged 80 or over in good health. The CDR3 protein sequence reads: CASTTGPTTGTGEKLFF. The DNA reads TGTGCCAGTACCACCGGACCAACGACAGGGACTGGGGAAAAACTGTTTTTT. This CDR3, with the reference TRBV19 and TRBJ1-4 proteins standing in past its ends, gives the full variable domain DGGITQSPKYLFRKEGQNVTLSCEQNLNHDAMYWYRQDPGQGLRLIYYSQIVNDFQKGDIAEGYSVSREKKESFPLTVTSAQKNPTAFYLCASTTGPTTGTGEKLFFGSGTQLSVL.